The clone carrying this T cell receptor beta chain was counted between two and nine times. The antigen is undetermined. J gave up 0 bases and V 4 bases, and 2 bases lay outside the gene matches. This CDR3 has 14 amino acids. Germline assignment: CDR1 SGDLS and CDR2 YYNGEE. Incorporated into the TCR beta cDNA libraries were unique molecular identifiers, which served to reduce PCR and sequencing biases. TCRdb passed the PCR reads through MiXCR, listing each CDR3 protein once. The sample yields about 540,000 distinct CDR3 sequences, 30% to 40% seen once. The entry originates in a study of post-analysis software for immune sequencing data. In the study overall: Relapsing-remitting, secondary progressive and progressive-relapsing multiple sclerosis courses were included.

Study-level points and caveats: With TRBV5-6, TRBV5-1 and TRBV20-1 included, five TRBV segments were more frequent in patients than in controls. Samples prepared in the same batch strongly co-clustered by F measure. Relative to controls, patients with multiple sclerosis showed significantly lower normalized Chao1 diversity.

The receptor was derived from a girl aged 2-17 years with multiple sclerosis. Sequenced sample: blood. The chain joins TRBV9 to TRBJ2-5; 8 nucleotides match TRBD1. CDR3 sequence: CASSRQGNQETQYF. Written as DNA, the CDR3 is TGTGCCAGCAGCAGACAGGGGAACCAAGAGACCCAGTACTTC.